One sample yielded the 26 T cell receptor beta chains listed below, sequenced in a study of control samples from healthy donors and cancer patients. Profiling relied on immunoSEQ multiplex PCR, and the TCRdb table lists in-frame clones only, not all of them. This table holds 150,000 to 200,000 clones, about nine tenths found once. Sequencing input: blood. The receptor source for this set is a woman between 40 and 50 years old in good health.

The rearrangement uses TRBV7-2 and TRBJ1-1; D unresolved. Germline CDR1 reads SGHTA; CDR2 reads FQGNSA. V lost 5 bases and J 1 base, leaving 8 bases between the germline ends. The CDR3 sequence is 13 residues long. The CDR3 nucleotides are TGTGCCAGCAGCATCACTCCGAACACTGAAGCTTTCTTT. Amino acid sequence: CASSITPNTEAFF.

CDR3 loop: CASSSTVGTGANVLTF. DNA of the CDR3: TGTGCCAGCAGCTCGACCGTTGGCACTGGGGCCAACGTCCTGACTTTC. The chain links TRBV5-4 to TRBJ2-6; D unresolved. V gave up 3 bases and J gave up 2 bases, with 12 bases separating them. Germline-derived CDR1 and CDR2 are SGHNT and YYREEE (reference sequence). The CDR3 consists of 16 residues.

The rearrangement links TRBV5-1 to TRBJ1-2; D is undetermined. This CDR3 comprises 14 residues. CDR1 and CDR2 (germline): SGHRS, YFSETQ. Trimming stripped 0 bases from V and 6 bases from J, with 12 bases between. CDR3 bases: TGCGCCAGCAGCTTGGGTTCCCTGTCCGATGGCTACACCTTC. This encodes CASSLGSLSDGYTF.

This chain uses TRBV7-9 with TRBJ2-2; D possibly matches TRBD1 or TRBD2 (5 bases each). Germline CDR1 is SEHNR and CDR2 is FQNEAQ (reference sequence). The CDR3 is 14 amino acids. Trimming removed 5 bases from V and 4 bases from J, with 11 bases in between. CDR3 protein: CASSRDLGTGELFF. The DNA for the CDR3 is TGTGCCAGCAGCCGGGACCTGGGCACCGGGGAGCTGTTTTTT.

The chain carries TRBV19 and TRBJ1-5; 10 bases are a match to TRBD1. The length of the CDR3 is 17 residues. Trimming removed 3 bases from V and 3 bases from J; junction bases left unmatched: 8. From germline, CDR1 is LNHDA and CDR2 SQIVND (reference sequence). CDR3 in DNA: TGTGCCAGTAGTATTTCTTGGACAGGGGGGGTCAATCAGCCCCAGCATTTT. Amino acids: CASSISWTGGVNQPQHF.

Concerning this clone: Other DNA sequences within the sample encode an identical CDR3. The chain joins TRBV27 to TRBJ1-1, with D tentatively TRBD1 (6 bases). Germline lookup yields CDR1 MNHEY and CDR2 SMNVEV (reference sequence). Trimming stripped 3 bases from V and 1 base from J, with 6 bases between. CDR3 length: 13 residues. CDR3 sequence (DNA): TGTGCCAGCAGTTTGACAGGGAACACTGAAGCTTTCTTT. It specifies CASSLTGNTEAFF.

This clone came up a few times. V is TRBV5-1 and J is TRBJ2-7; D remains unclear. Trimming pared 2 bases from V and 2 bases from J, leaving 8 bases between. This CDR3 comprises 13 residues. CDR1 and CDR2 from the germline V gene are SGHRS and YFSETQ. CDR3 sequence (DNA): TGCGCCAGCAGCTTAATACCCACCTACGAGCAGTACTTC. This sequence encodes CASSLIPTYEQYF.

The rearrangement joins TRBV28 to TRBJ1-6; D possibly corresponds to TRBD1 (6 bases). Trimming took 3 bases from V and 8 from J, leaving 11 bases between them. The CDR3 is 14 amino acids. Looked up from germline, CDR1 is MDHEN and CDR2 is SYDVKM. CDR3 residues: CASSLRQGYSPLHF. In DNA form, the CDR3 reads TGTGCCAGCAGTTTGCGGCAGGGGTATTCACCCCTCCACTTT.

This sequence joins TRBV10-3 and TRBJ2-7, with a tentative D call TRBD2 (7 bases). CDR1 and CDR2 from the germline V gene are ENHRY and SYGVKD. The CDR3 totals 14 residues. V gave up 3 bases and J gave up 5 bases, with 14 bases separating them. The CDR3 bases are TGTGCCATCAGTGATCGGGGGGCTAGGGACGAGCAGTACTTC. Protein sequence: CAISDRGARDEQYF.

This chain connects TRBV12-3 or TRBV12-4 to TRBJ2-5; D remains unclear. Deletions cut 6 bases from V and 4 bases from J, with 9 bases between. The CDR3 has 12 residues. The CDR3 bases are TGTGCCAGCAGCCCCGCCTTAGAGACCCAGTACTTC. Its translation: CASSPALETQYF.

CDR3 sequence reads: CASSSSGGANTQYF. CDR3 sequence (DNA): TGTGCCAGCAGTTCTAGCGGGGGTGCAAATACGCAGTATTTT. The chain uses TRBV27 and TRBJ2-3; 10 nucleotides align to TRBD2. Germline V gene sequence: CDR1 MNHEY, CDR2 SMNVEV (reference sequence). There are 14 residues in the CDR3. The V and J ends lost 4 bases and 7 bases, in that order; junction bases with no gene match: 5.

The rearrangement links TRBV3-1 (or the pseudogene TRBV3-2) to TRBJ1-4; unclear D gene. Germline CDR1 is LGHDT and CDR2 is YNNKEL (reference sequence). This CDR3 has 12 amino acids. Trimming removed 2 bases from V and 8 bases from J, with 6 bases in between. CDR3 sequence (DNA): TGTGCCAGCAGCCAAAGGACCGAAAAACTGTTTTTT. As protein: CASSQRTEKLFF.

The chain uses TRBV7-2 and TRBJ2-5; 12 bases map to TRBD2. There are 16 residues in the CDR3. J gave up 5 bases and V 5 bases, and 9 bases lay outside the gene matches. CDR1 SGHTA and CDR2 FQGNSA come from the germline V gene. CDR3: CASSPRTSGVRETQYF. The CDR3, as DNA: TGTGCCAGCAGCCCGCGGACTAGCGGGGTGCGGGAGACCCAGTACTTC.

The chain employs TRBV2 and TRBJ1-2, with D maybe TRBD1 (6 bases). The CDR3 spans 13 residues. V was clipped by 2 bases and J by 4 bases, with 8 bases between them. Germline assignment: CDR1 SNHLY and CDR2 FYNNEI. The CDR3: CASSETGSYGYTF. The CDR3 DNA is TGTGCCAGCAGTGAAACAGGGAGCTATGGCTACACCTTC.

The gene calls are TRBV18 and TRBJ1-2; 10 bases match TRBD1. Trimming took 3 bases from V and 7 from J; bases not matched to a gene: 14. The V gene's germline CDR1 is KGHSH and CDR2 LQKENI. The CDR3 runs 17 residues. The CDR3 DNA follows: TGTGCCAGCTCACCGCCGGGACAGGGGTCCTCAGTAGGTGGCTACACCTTC. Its translation is CASSPPGQGSSVGGYTF.

V usage is TRBV6-5 and J usage is TRBJ1-6; D is unresolved. This CDR3 has 16 amino acids. Germline V CDR1 and CDR2: MNHEY, SVGAGI. V lost 0 bases and J 8 bases, leaving 14 bases between the germline ends. The CDR3 nucleotides read TGTGCCAGCAGTTACTCGTTGGTGTCTATGGATTCACCCCTCCACTTT. Protein product: CASSYSLVSMDSPLHF.

CDR3 amino acids: CASSPWGGNYGYTF. DNA for the CDR3: TGTGCCAGCAGTCCGTGGGGGGGTAACTATGGCTACACCTTC. This sequence joins TRBV6-5 and TRBJ1-2; D perhaps matches TRBD1 (5 bases). The germline V gene encodes CDR1 MNHEY and CDR2 SVGAGI. V lost 5 bases and J lost 1, with 11 bases in between. The CDR3 is 14 residues long.

The gene calls are TRBV28 and TRBJ1-1; TRBD1 is a possible D gene (5 bases). CDR3 length equals 15 residues. Germline V gene lookup returns CDR1 MDHEN and CDR2 SYDVKM. With 8 bases removed from V and 3 bases from J, the gap between germline ends came to 19 bases. In nucleotides, the CDR3 is TGTGCCAGCCATACTGGCGGGGGGATCTACACTGAAGCTTTCTTT. Translated: CASHTGGGIYTEAFF.

This clone was seen a single time. J is TRBJ2-1 and V is TRBV4-1; 10 nucleotides match TRBD2. The germline gives CDR1 MGHRA, CDR2 YSYEKL. With 2 bases clipped from V and 6 bases from J, the junction kept 7 bases outside the gene matches. The CDR3 runs 16 residues. CDR3: CASSQTAGGPFNEQFF. The CDR3 DNA sequence: TGCGCCAGCAGCCAAACAGCGGGGGGGCCATTCAATGAGCAGTTCTTC.

The V and J genes are TRBV4-1 and TRBJ2-1, with D possibly being TRBD2 (6 bases). CDR1 is MGHRA, CDR2 YSYEKL, per germline. Trimming took 1 base from V and 2 from J, leaving 9 bases between them. This CDR3 region has 15 residues. This CDR3 is CASSQAGEAYNEQFF. CDR3 coding DNA: TGCGCCAGCAGCCAAGCGGGGGAAGCCTACAATGAGCAGTTCTTC.

In DNA, the CDR3 is TGTGCCAGCAGCGTAGACCCAGCCGACAATCAGCCCCAGCATTTT. Residues: CASSVDPADNQPQHF. The chain uses TRBV9 and TRBJ1-5, with no clear D. This CDR3 is 15 amino acids long. Germline CDR1 and CDR2: SGDLS and YYNGEE. Deletions cut 0 bases from V and 3 bases from J, with 10 bases between. Using reference TRBV9 and TRBJ1-5 for the parts outside the CDR3, the full variable domain is DSGVTQTPKHLITATGQRVTLRCSPRSGDLSVYWYQQSLDQGLQFLIQYYNGEERAKGNILERFSAQQFPDLHSELNLSSLELGDSALYFCASSVDPADNQPQHFGDGTRLSIL.

The chain links TRBV27 to TRBJ1-5; no firm D call. V lost 4 bases, J lost 4 bases, and 8 bases lay in between. The CDR3 consists of 13 residues. Germline CDR1 reads MNHEY; CDR2 reads SMNVEV (reference sequence). CDR3 in amino acids: CASSSHINQPQHF. In DNA form, the CDR3 reads TGTGCCAGCAGTTCACATATAAATCAGCCCCAGCATTTT.

The chain uses TRBV3-1 (or the pseudogene TRBV3-2) and TRBJ2-2, with D hard to call. The germline V gene has CDR1 LGHDT and CDR2 YNNKEL (reference sequence). The V and J ends lost 4 bases and 4 bases respectively, with 10 bases between them. This CDR3 contains 14 residues. The DNA for the CDR3 is TGTGCCAGCAGCCGCCTTGGCGGCACCGGGGAGCTGTTTTTT. Protein sequence: CASSRLGGTGELFF.

A single count supports this clone. The chain joins TRBV6-1 to TRBJ1-6; the D gene is possibly TRBD1 (5 bases). Trimming pared 2 bases from V and 9 bases from J, leaving 26 bases between. The CDR3 contains 19 residues. Germline V gene data show CDR1 as MNHNS and CDR2 as SASEGT. The CDR3 DNA reads as TGTGCCAGCAGTGAAAGAGGCCGTGAGCGTCGGGGGAGAGGTTCACCCCTCCACTTT. This encodes CASSERGRERRGRGSPLHF.

Points on this clone: Within the sample, other DNA sequences also encode this same CDR3. V and J are TRBV7-3 and TRBJ2-6; D remains ambiguous. In germline, CDR1 is SGHTA, CDR2 FQGTGA. This CDR3 contains 14 residues. V gave up 5 bases and J gave up 2 bases, with 7 bases separating them. In DNA, the CDR3 is TGTGCCAGCAGCCTCAACCCTGGGGCCAACGTCCTGACTTTC. The encoded protein is CASSLNPGANVLTF.

This clone appeared a single time. The chain joins TRBV6-5 to TRBJ1-4; no definite D call. Germline CDR1 MNHEY, CDR2 SVGAGI. The CDR3 loop spans 13 amino acids. V gave up 7 bases and J gave up 2 bases, with 8 bases separating them. DNA for the CDR3: TGTGCCAGCACGGGAGGGACTAATGAAAAACTGTTTTTT. Residues: CASTGGTNEKLFF.